A selection of T cell receptor beta chains follows, all from one sample in a study of shared clonotypes between healthy human individuals. Profiled with immunoSEQ multiplex PCR; TCRdb holds only in-frame clones, not every one. This table has some 2.1 million clones, about 95% appearing once. The sample taken for sequencing was naive CD8+ T cells sorted from blood. These receptors all come from a man aged 18 to 30 in good health. Both conserved end residues are part of each CDR3. A D gene is named only where the DNA matches it firmly. Where a row states a size, it is once, few, many or the class of an expanded clone; other rows omit it.

clone size,V gene,J gene,D gene,CDR3 protein,CDR3 DNA
NA,TRBV10-3,TRBJ1-3,NA,CAISVSGENTIYF,TGTGCCATCAGTGTCTCTGGAGAAAACACCATATATTTT
NA,TRBV29-1,TRBJ2-7,TRBD2,CSGQGAGEGYEQYF,TGCAGCGGCCAGGGAGCGGGAGAGGGTTACGAGCAGTACTTC
once,TRBV6-1,TRBJ2-3,NA,CASSEFKGGTDTQYF,TGTGCCAGCAGTGAATTTAAGGGAGGCACAGATACGCAGTATTTT
NA,TRBV5-1,TRBJ2-7,TRBD2,CASSMGLADYEQYF,TGCGCCAGCAGCATGGGACTAGCTGACTACGAGCAGTACTTC
once,TRBV13,TRBJ2-7,NA,CASSLAAGRNYEQYF,TGTGCCAGCAGCTTAGCTGCGGGGAGAAACTACGAGCAGTACTTC
NA,TRBV10-2,TRBJ2-1,NA,CASSWSIEVSYNEQFF,TGCGCCAGCAGTTGGTCAATCGAAGTTTCCTACAATGAGCAGTTCTTC
NA,TRBV5-4,TRBJ2-7,TRBD1,CASSPTGFEQYF,TGTGCCAGCAGCCCGACAGGGTTCGAGCAGTACTTC
few,TRBV28,TRBJ2-7,NA,CASSFPSSYEQYF,TGTGCCAGCAGTTTCCCGAGCTCCTACGAGCAGTACTTC
NA,TRBV6-1,TRBJ2-3,NA,CASSETGTGTDTQYF,TGTGCCAGCAGTGAAACCGGGACGGGCACAGATACGCAGTATTTT
NA,TRBV5-1,TRBJ2-3,NA,CASSPWIVGTDTQYF,TGCGCCAGCAGCCCCTGGATCGTCGGCACAGATACGCAGTATTTT
NA,TRBV19,TRBJ2-7,TRBD1,CASSIDRGQEQYF,TGTGCCAGTAGTATAGACAGGGGGCAAGAGCAGTACTTC
NA,TRBV28,TRBJ1-1,NA,CASSLFNGGDTEAFF,TGTGCCAGCAGTTTATTTAATGGAGGTGACACTGAAGCTTTCTTT
NA,TRBV4-3,TRBJ2-1,NA,CASSQDWGREQFF,TGCGCCAGCAGCCAAGATTGGGGGAGGGAGCAGTTCTTC
NA,TRBV28,TRBJ2-5,TRBD2,CASSPRPAGFPRSTQYF,TGTGCCAGCAGTCCCCGGCCAGCGGGGTTCCCGAGGAGTACCCAGTACTTC
few,TRBV5-1,TRBJ2-1,NA,CASSLGPEQFF,TGCGCCAGCAGCTTGGGGCCTGAGCAGTTCTTC
NA,TRBV10-1,TRBJ1-1,NA,CASSEGGMNTEAFF,TGCGCCAGCAGTGAAGGGGGAATGAACACTGAAGCTTTCTTT
NA,TRBV4-1,TRBJ2-2,NA,CASSQKSGGANTGELFF,TGCGCCAGCAGCCAAAAGAGTGGGGGCGCGAACACCGGGGAGCTGTTTTTT
NA,TRBV6-6,TRBJ1-5,NA,CASSETVVGNQPQHF,TGTGCCAGCAGTGAGACAGTTGTGGGCAATCAGCCCCAGCATTTT
NA,TRBV9,TRBJ2-7,TRBD2,CASSFSGASYEQYF,TGTGCCAGCAGTTTTAGCGGGGCCTCCTACGAGCAGTACTTC
NA,TRBV28,TRBJ2-5,NA,CASSQPGLRYQETQYF,TGTGCCAGCAGTCAACCGGGACTCAGGTACCAAGAGACCCAGTACTTC
NA,TRBV6-1,TRBJ1-1,TRBD1,CASKTGAGTEAFF,TGTGCCAGCAAGACAGGGGCCGGGACTGAAGCTTTCTTT
NA,TRBV30,TRBJ1-6,NA,CAWSSGNSPLHF,TGTGCCTGGAGCTCAGGGAATTCACCCCTCCACTTT
NA,TRBV2,TRBJ1-1,TRBD1,CASGVQGPFGAFF,TGTGCCAGCGGTGTACAGGGGCCCTTTGGAGCTTTCTTT
NA,TRBV27,TRBJ2-1,NA,CASSSSGGVLLDEQFF,TGTGCCAGCAGTTCTTCAGGGGGGGTGCTCTTGGATGAGCAGTTCTTC
NA,TRBV5-6,TRBJ2-1,TRBD2,CASSYILAGAYNEQFF,TGTGCCAGCAGCTATATACTAGCGGGGGCCTACAATGAGCAGTTCTTC
many,TRBV29-1,TRBJ1-1,TRBD1,CSCGTGNTEAFF,TGCAGCTGCGGGACAGGGAACACTGAAGCTTTCTTT